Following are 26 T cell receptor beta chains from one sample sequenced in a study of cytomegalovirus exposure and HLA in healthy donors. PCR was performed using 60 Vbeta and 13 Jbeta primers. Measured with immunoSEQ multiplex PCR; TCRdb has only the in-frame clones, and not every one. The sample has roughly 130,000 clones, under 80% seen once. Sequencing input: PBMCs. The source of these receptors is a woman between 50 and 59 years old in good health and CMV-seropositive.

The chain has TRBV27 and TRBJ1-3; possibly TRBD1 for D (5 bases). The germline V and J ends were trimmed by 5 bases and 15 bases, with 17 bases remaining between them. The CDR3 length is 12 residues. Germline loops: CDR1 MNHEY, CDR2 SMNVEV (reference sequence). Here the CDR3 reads CASSRSGGDGYF. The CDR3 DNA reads TGTGCCAGCAGTAGGAGTGGAGGGGATGGATATTTT.

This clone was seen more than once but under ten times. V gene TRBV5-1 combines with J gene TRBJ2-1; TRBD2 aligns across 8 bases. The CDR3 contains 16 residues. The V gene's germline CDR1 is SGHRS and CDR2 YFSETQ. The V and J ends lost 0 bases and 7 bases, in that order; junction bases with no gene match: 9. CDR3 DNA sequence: TGCGCCAGCAGCTTGGGGGGCGGGGGGCCCCGGAATGAGCAGTTCTTC. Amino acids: CASSLGGGGPRNEQFF.

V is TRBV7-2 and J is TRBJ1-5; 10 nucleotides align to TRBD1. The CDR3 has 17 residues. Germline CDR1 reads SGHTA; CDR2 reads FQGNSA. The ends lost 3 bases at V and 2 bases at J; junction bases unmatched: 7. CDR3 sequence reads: CASSFPTGTGGNQPQHF. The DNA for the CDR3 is TGTGCCAGCAGCTTCCCGACTGGGACAGGGGGCAATCAGCCCCAGCATTTT. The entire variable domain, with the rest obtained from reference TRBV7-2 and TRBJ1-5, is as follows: GAGVSQSPSNKVTEKGKDVELRCDPISGHTALYWYRQSLGQGLEFLIYFQGNSAPDKSGLPSDRFSAERTGGSVSTLTIQRTQQEDSAVYLCASSFPTGTGGNQPQHFGDGTRLSIL.

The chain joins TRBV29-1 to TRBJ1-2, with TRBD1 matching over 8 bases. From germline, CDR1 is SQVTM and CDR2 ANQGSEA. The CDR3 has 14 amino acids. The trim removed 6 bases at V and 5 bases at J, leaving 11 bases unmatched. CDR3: CSVSRQGIQYGYTF. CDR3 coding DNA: TGCAGCGTGAGCAGACAGGGGATACAGTATGGCTACACCTTC.

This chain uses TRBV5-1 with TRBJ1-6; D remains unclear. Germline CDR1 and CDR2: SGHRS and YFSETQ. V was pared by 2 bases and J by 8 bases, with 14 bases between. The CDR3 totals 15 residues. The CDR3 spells CASSLQSLSDSPLHF. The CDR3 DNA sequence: TGCGCCAGCAGCTTACAGAGCCTAAGTGATTCACCCCTCCACTTT.

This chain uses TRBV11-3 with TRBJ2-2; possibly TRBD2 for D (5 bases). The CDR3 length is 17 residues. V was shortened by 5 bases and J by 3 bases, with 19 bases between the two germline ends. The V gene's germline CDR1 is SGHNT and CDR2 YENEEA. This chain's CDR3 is CASSPPPRGLYTGELFF. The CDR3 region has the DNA TGTGCCAGCAGCCCACCCCCCCGGGGTTTGTACACCGGGGAGCTGTTTTTT.

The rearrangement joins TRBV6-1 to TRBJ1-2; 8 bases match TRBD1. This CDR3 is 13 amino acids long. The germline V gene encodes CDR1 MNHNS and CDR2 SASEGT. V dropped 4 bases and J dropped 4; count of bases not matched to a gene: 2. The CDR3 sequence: CASSGTGLYGYTF. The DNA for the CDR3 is TGTGCCAGCAGTGGGACAGGGCTCTATGGCTACACCTTC.

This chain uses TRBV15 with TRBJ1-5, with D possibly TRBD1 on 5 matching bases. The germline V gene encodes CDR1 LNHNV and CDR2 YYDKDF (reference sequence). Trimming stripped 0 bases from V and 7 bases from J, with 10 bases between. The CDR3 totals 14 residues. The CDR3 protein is CATSRERGGQPQHF. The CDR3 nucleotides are TGTGCCACCAGCAGAGAAAGGGGTGGACAGCCCCAGCATTTT.

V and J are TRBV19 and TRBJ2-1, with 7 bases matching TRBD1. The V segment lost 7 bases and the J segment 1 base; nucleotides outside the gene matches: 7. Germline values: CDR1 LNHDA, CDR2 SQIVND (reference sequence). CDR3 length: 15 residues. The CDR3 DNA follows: TGTGCCAGTACCCTCGACAGGGAGTCCTACAATGAGCAGTTCTTC. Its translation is CASTLDRESYNEQFF. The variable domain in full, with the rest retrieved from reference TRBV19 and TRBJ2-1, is DGGITQSPKYLFRKEGQNVTLSCEQNLNHDAMYWYRQDPGQGLRLIYYSQIVNDFQKGDIAEGYSVSREKKESFPLTVTSAQKNPTAFYLCASTLDRESYNEQFFGPGTRLTVL.

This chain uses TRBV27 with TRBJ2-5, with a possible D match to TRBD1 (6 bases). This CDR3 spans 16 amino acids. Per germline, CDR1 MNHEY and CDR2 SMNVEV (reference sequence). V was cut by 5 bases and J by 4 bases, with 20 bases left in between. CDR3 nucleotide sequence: TGTGCCAGCAGTCCCCCAGGGGACGCCAGGAGAGAGACCCAGTACTTC. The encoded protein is CASSPPGDARRETQYF.

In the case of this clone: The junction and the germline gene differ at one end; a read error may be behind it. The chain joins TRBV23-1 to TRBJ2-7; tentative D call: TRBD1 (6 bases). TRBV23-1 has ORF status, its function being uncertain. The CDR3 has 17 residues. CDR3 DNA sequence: TGCGCCAGCAGTCAATCGAAAGTCAGGGGACCTTCCTACAAGCAGTACTTC. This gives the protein CASSQSKVRGPSYKQYF.

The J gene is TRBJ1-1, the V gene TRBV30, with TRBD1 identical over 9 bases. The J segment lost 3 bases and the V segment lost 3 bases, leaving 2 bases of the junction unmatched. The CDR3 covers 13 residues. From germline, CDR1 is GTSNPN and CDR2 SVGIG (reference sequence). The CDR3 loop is CAWRRQGDTEAFF. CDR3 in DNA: TGTGCCTGGAGAAGACAGGGGGACACTGAAGCTTTCTTT.

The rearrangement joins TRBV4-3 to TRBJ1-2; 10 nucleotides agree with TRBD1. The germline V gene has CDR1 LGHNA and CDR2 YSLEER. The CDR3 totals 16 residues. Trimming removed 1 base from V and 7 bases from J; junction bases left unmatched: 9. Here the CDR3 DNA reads TGCGCCAGCAGCCAAGCTCCCGGGACAGGGGTGTTTGGCTACACCTTC. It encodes CASSQAPGTGVFGYTF.

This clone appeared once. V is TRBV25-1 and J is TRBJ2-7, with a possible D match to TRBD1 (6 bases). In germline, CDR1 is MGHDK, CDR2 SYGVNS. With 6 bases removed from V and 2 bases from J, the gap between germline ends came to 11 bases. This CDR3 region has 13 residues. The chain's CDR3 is CASSAGETYEQYF. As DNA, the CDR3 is TGTGCCAGCAGCGCAGGGGAAACCTACGAGCAGTACTTC.

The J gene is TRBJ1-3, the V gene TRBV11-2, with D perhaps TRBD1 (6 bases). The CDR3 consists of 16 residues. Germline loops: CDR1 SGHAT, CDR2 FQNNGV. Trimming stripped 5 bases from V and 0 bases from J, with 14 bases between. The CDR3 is CASSPRDTSSGNTIYF. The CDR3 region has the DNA TGTGCCAGCAGCCCCCGGGACACAAGCTCTGGAAACACCATATATTTT.

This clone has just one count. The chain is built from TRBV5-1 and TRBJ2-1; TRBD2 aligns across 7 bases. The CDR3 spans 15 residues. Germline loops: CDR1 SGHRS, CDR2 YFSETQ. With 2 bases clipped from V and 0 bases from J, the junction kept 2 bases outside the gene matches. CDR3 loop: CASSLAGSSYNEQFF. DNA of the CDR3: TGCGCCAGCAGCTTAGCGGGGAGCTCCTACAATGAGCAGTTCTTC.

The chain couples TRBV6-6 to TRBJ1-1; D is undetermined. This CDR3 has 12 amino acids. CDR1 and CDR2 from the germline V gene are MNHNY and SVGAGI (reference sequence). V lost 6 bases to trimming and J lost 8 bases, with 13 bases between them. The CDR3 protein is CASSDRGKEAFF. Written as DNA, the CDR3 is TGTGCCAGCAGCGACCGAGGGAAGGAAGCTTTCTTT.

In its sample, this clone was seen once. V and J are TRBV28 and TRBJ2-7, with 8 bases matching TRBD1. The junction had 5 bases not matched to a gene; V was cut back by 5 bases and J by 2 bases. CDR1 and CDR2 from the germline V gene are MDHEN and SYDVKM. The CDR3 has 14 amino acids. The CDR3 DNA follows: TGTGCCAGCAGTGGGACAGGCCTAGCCTACGAGCAGTACTTC. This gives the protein CASSGTGLAYEQYF.

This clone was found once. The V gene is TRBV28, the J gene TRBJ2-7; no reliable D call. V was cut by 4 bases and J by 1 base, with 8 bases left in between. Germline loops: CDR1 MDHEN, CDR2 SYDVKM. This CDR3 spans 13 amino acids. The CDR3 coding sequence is TGTGCCAGCAGTTGGTCCCAGTCCTACGAGCAGTACTTC. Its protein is CASSWSQSYEQYF.

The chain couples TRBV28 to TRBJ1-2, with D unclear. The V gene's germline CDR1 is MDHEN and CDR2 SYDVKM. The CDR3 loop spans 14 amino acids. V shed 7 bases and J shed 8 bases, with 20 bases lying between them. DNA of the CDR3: TGTGCCAGCACCTCGGACGGCCCTCGGAGGGGCTACACCTTC. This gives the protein CASTSDGPRRGYTF.

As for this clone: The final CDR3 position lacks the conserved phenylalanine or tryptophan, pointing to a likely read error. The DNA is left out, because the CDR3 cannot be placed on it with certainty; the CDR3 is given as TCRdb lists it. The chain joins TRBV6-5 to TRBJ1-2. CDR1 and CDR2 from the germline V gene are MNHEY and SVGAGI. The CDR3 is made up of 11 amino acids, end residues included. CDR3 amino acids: CASSYSKGRAQ.

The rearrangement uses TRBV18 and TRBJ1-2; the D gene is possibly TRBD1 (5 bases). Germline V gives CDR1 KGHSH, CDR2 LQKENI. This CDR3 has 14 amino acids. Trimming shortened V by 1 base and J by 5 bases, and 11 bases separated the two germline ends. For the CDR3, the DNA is TGTGCCAGCTCACCACGCGACAGCGAGTATGGCTACACCTTC. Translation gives CASSPRDSEYGYTF.

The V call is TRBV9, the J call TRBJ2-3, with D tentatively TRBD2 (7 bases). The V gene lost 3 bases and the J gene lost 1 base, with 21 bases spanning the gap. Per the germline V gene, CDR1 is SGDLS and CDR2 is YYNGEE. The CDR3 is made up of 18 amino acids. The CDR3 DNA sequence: TGTGCCAGCAGCGACGATCGGGGGGCTATGCGGGGCACAGATACGCAGTATTTT. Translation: CASSDDRGAMRGTDTQYF.

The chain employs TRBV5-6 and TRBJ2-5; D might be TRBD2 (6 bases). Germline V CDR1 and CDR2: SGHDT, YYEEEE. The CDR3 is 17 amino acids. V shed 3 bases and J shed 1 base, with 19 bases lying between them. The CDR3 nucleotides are TGTGCCAGCAGCTCCCTGGCGGGGCACAGACTCCAAGAGACCCAGTACTTC. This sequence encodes CASSSLAGHRLQETQYF.

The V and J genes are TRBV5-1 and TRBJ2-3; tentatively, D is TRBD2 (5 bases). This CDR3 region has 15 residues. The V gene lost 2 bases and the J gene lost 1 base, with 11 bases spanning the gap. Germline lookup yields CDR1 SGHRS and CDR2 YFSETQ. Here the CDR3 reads CASSFESGRTDTQYF. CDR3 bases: TGCGCCAGCAGCTTTGAGAGCGGACGCACAGATACGCAGTATTTT.

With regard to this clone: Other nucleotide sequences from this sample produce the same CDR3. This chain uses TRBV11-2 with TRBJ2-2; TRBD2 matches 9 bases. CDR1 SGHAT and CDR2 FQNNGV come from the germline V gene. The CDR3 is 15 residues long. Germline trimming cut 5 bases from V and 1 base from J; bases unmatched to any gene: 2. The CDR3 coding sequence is TGTGCCAGCAGCCTTAGCGGGGGGAACACCGGGGAGCTGTTTTTT. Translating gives CASSLSGGNTGELFF.